The rows below give T cell receptor beta chains drawn from one sample of a study of graft-versus-host responses after intestinal transplantation. Assay: immunoSEQ multiplex PCR; the TCRdb copy retains only in-frame clones and omits some. This sample has 13,000 or so clones, with around two fifths found just once. The material was alloreactive CD4+ T cells from a mixed lymphocyte reaction culture, obtained before intestinal transplant. The receptors shown here come from a human patient who received an intestinal transplant. Both conserved end residues are part of each CDR3. Each record gives: D gene, J gene, clone size, V gene, CDR3 protein, CDR3 DNA. A D gene is named only where the DNA matches it firmly. Size is omitted from some rows. Given values are once, few, many or a class for expanded clones.

D: -
J: TRBJ1-6
size: few
V: TRBV6-5
CDR3: CASSYAGSNNSPLHF
DNA: TGTGCCAGCAGTTACGCAGGTTCGAATAATTCACCCCTCCACTTT

D: TRBD2
J: TRBJ2-3
size: few
V: TRBV11-3
CDR3: CASSAGGGRRNTQYF
DNA: TGTGCCAGCAGCGCCGGGGGGGGTCGACGGAATACGCAGTATTTT

D: TRBD2
J: TRBJ2-7
size: -
V: TRBV4-3
CDR3: CASSQERGAQRGLYEQYF
DNA: TGCGCCAGCAGCCAAGAGCGGGGGGCTCAACGGGGGCTCTACGAGCAGTACTTC

D: -
J: TRBJ1-6
size: medium-sized
V: TRBV7-2
CDR3: CASSLLTANNSPLHF
DNA: TGTGCCAGCAGCTTATTGACAGCTAATAATTCACCCCTCCACTTT

D: -
J: TRBJ1-5
size: -
V: TRBV30
CDR3: CAWSGQLNNQPQHF
DNA: TGTGCCTGGAGTGGACAATTGAATAATCAGCCCCAGCATTTT

D: TRBD1
J: TRBJ1-1
size: -
V: TRBV4-3
CDR3: CASSHGTGVNTEAFF
DNA: TGCGCCAGCAGCCACGGGACAGGAGTGAACACTGAAGCTTTCTTT

D: -
J: TRBJ2-7
size: -
V: TRBV6-6
CDR3: CASSYSNEPTGEQYF
DNA: TGTGCCAGCAGTTACTCCAACGAGCCCACTGGCGAGCAGTACTTC

D: -
J: TRBJ1-4
size: -
V: TRBV21-1
CDR3: CASSLDRGLEKLFF
DNA: TGTGCCAGCAGTTTGGACAGGGGGCTGGAAAAACTGTTTTTT

D: TRBD2
J: TRBJ2-3
size: -
V: TRBV25-1
CDR3: CASSGSLAGFTDTQYF
DNA: TGTGCCAGCAGTGGATCTCTAGCGGGGTTCACAGATACGCAGTATTTT

D: TRBD1
J: TRBJ1-2
size: few
V: TRBV5-1
CDR3: CASSLGQGYDYGYTF
DNA: TGCGCCAGCAGCTTGGGACAGGGGTACGACTATGGCTACACCTTC

D: -
J: TRBJ1-1
size: -
V: TRBV19
CDR3: CASSSRTVTEAFF
DNA: TGTGCCAGTAGTTCCCGGACAGTCACTGAAGCTTTCTTT

D: TRBD1
J: TRBJ2-7
size: -
V: TRBV19
CDR3: CASSVTGGLPSYEQYF
DNA: TGTGCCAGTAGTGTTACAGGGGGCTTACCCTCCTACGAGCAGTACTTC

D: TRBD1
J: TRBJ1-1
size: -
V: TRBV30
CDR3: CASLARGQQYFNTEAFF
DNA: TGTGCCTCCCTAGCCCGGGGACAGCAGTATTTTAACACTGAAGCTTTCTTT

D: TRBD2
J: TRBJ2-2
size: -
V: TRBV18
CDR3: CASSPGGGRDTGELFF
DNA: TGTGCCAGCTCACCTGGCGGCGGGAGGGACACCGGGGAGCTGTTTTTT

D: -
J: TRBJ2-5
size: few
V: TRBV6-1
CDR3: CASSEVRVETQYF
DNA: TGTGCCAGCAGTGAGGTCAGGGTAGAGACCCAGTACTTC

D: -
J: TRBJ2-3
size: -
V: TRBV6-6
CDR3: CASSWALARDRDTQYF
DNA: TGTGCCAGCAGTTGGGCGTTGGCCAGGGATAGGGATACGCAGTATTTT

D: -
J: TRBJ2-5
size: -
V: TRBV29-1
CDR3: CSVTTDQETQYF
DNA: TGCAGCGTGACTACCGACCAAGAGACCCAGTACTTC

D: TRBD2
J: TRBJ2-5
size: -
V: TRBV7-9
CDR3: CASRQKGLAALQETQYF
DNA: TGTGCCAGCAGACAAAAGGGGCTAGCGGCCTTACAAGAGACCCAGTACTTC

D: -
J: TRBJ1-1
size: -
V: TRBV21-1
CDR3: CASSKVSGATEAFF
DNA: TGTGCCAGCAGCAAAGTATCAGGGGCCACTGAAGCTTTCTTT

D: TRBD1
J: TRBJ1-1
size: medium-sized
V: TRBV25-1
CDR3: CASSELDREGAEAFF
DNA: TGTGCCAGCAGTGAGTTGGACAGGGAAGGGGCTGAAGCTTTCTTT

D: TRBD2
J: TRBJ2-3
size: -
V: TRBV23-1
CDR3: CASSHPTRDYQEGRDTQYF
DNA: TGCGCCAGCAGTCATCCGACACGGGACTATCAGGAGGGACGGGATACGCAGTATTTT

D: -
J: TRBJ1-2
size: few
V: TRBV29-1
CDR3: CSTHSGRDYGYTF
DNA: TGCAGCACTCACAGCGGGCGGGACTATGGCTACACCTTC

D: -
J: TRBJ1-2
size: -
V: TRBV19
CDR3: CASSPAGDYGYTF
DNA: TGTGCCAGTAGCCCCGCAGGGGACTATGGCTACACCTTC

D: TRBD1
J: TRBJ1-1
size: -
V: TRBV7-9
CDR3: CASTFDRAEAFF
DNA: TGTGCCAGCACCTTCGACAGGGCTGAAGCTTTCTTT

D: -
J: TRBJ2-7
size: medium-sized
V: TRBV5-6
CDR3: CASSYQGLGYEQYF
DNA: TGTGCCAGCAGCTACCAGGGATTGGGCTACGAGCAGTACTTC

D: TRBD2
J: TRBJ2-1
size: -
V: TRBV7-2
CDR3: CASGRGANEQFF
DNA: TGTGCCAGCGGGCGGGGGGCGAATGAGCAGTTCTTC

D: TRBD1
J: TRBJ1-1
size: -
V: TRBV15
CDR3: CATSKYAGTDKNTEAFF
DNA: TGTGCCACCAGCAAATACGCCGGGACAGACAAAAACACTGAAGCTTTCTTT

D: TRBD1
J: TRBJ1-2
size: -
V: TRBV19
CDR3: CASSIEGTVYGYTF
DNA: TGTGCCAGTAGTATAGAAGGGACAGTCTATGGCTACACCTTC

D: -
J: TRBJ2-7
size: -
V: TRBV6-6
CDR3: CASSYYGPPYEQYF
DNA: TGTGCCAGCAGTTACTATGGCCCCCCCTACGAGCAGTACTTC

D: TRBD1
J: TRBJ2-7
size: -
V: TRBV5-1
CDR3: CASSLDRGRNEQYF
DNA: TGCGCCAGCAGCTTGGACAGGGGACGCAACGAGCAGTACTTC

D: TRBD1
J: TRBJ2-2
size: few
V: TRBV2
CDR3: CASSRSGGAEDTGELFF
DNA: TGTGCCAGCAGTCGTTCAGGGGGCGCGGAGGACACCGGGGAGCTGTTTTTT

D: TRBD1
J: TRBJ1-5
size: -
V: TRBV30
CDR3: CAWSVDRGLGSNQPQHF
DNA: TGTGCCTGGAGTGTGGACAGGGGGCTAGGGAGCAATCAGCCCCAGCATTTT

D: TRBD1
J: TRBJ1-2
size: few
V: TRBV29-1
CDR3: CSVDRTGDFYGYTF
DNA: TGCAGCGTAGACCGGACAGGAGATTTCTATGGCTACACCTTC

D: TRBD1
J: TRBJ2-7
size: medium-sized
V: TRBV27
CDR3: CASSLTMGTGIYEQYF
DNA: TGTGCCAGCAGTTTAACAATGGGGACAGGGATCTACGAGCAGTACTTC

D: -
J: TRBJ1-6
size: few
V: TRBV10-3
CDR3: CAIGDRSSYNSPLHF
DNA: TGTGCCATCGGCGACAGAAGCTCCTATAATTCACCCCTCCACTTT

D: -
J: TRBJ2-3
size: -
V: TRBV23-1
CDR3: CASSQSRVPGGLSTDTQYF
DNA: TGCGCCAGCAGTCAATCACGGGTCCCAGGGGGGCTTAGCACAGATACGCAGTATTTT